The rows below give T cell receptor beta chains drawn from one sample of a study of blood T cell repertoires in COVID-19. Using immunoSEQ multiplex PCR, the repertoire was profiled, and TCRdb retains in-frame clones only, with some absent. The sample has under 400,000 clones; approximately 83% are singletons. Sequences were obtained from PBMCs or T cells enriched from blood (not recorded which). The receptors derive from a woman aged 40 to 50 with acute COVID-19. Each CDR3 is given with its conserved first and last residue. Each record gives: V gene, D gene, J gene, clone size, CDR3 DNA, CDR3 protein. The D gene is left open where the match is weak. Where a row states a size, it is once, few, many or the class of an expanded clone; other rows omit it.

V: TRBV28; D: TRBD1; J: TRBJ1-4; size: NA; DNA: TGTGCCAGCAGTCTATTGACAGGGTCGGGTGAAAAACTGTTTTTT; CDR3: CASSLLTGSGEKLFF
V: TRBV21-1; D: NA; J: TRBJ2-7; size: few; DNA: TGTGCCAGCAGCTCCAGTAGGGGGCCGGTAGAGTACTTC; CDR3: CASSSSRGPVEYF
V: TRBV9; D: TRBD1; J: TRBJ2-6; size: NA; DNA: TGTGCCAGCAGCGTACAGCCGGGACAGGGGGCCTCTGGGGCCAACGTCCTGACTTTC; CDR3: CASSVQPGQGASGANVLTF
V: TRBV6-2/TRBV6-3; D: NA; J: TRBJ1-5; size: NA; DNA: TGTGCCAGCAGCACGCCACAGGGCGTTCAGCCCCAGCATTTT; CDR3: CASSTPQGVQPQHF
V: TRBV7-2; D: TRBD1; J: TRBJ1-4; size: NA; DNA: TGTGCCAGCAGCTTAGGCGCAGGGGGAGCAGAAAAACTGTTTTTT; CDR3: CASSLGAGGAEKLFF
V: TRBV7-2; D: NA; J: TRBJ1-5; size: NA; DNA: TGTGCCAGCAGCTTAAACAACGCCAATCAGCCCCAGCATTTT; CDR3: CASSLNNANQPQHF
V: TRBV5-1; D: TRBD1; J: TRBJ2-1; size: NA; DNA: TGCGCCAGCAGCTTGGACAGGGGTGAGCAGTTCTTC; CDR3: CASSLDRGEQFF
V: TRBV19; D: TRBD1; J: TRBJ1-2; size: NA; DNA: TGTGCCAGTAACCCGGGACAGTCGTTATATGGCTACACCTTC; CDR3: CASNPGQSLYGYTF
V: TRBV7-9; D: NA; J: TRBJ1-2; size: NA; DNA: TGTGCCAGCAGCTTAGCGCTGGGGCAGGGGTATGGCTACACCTTC; CDR3: CASSLALGQGYGYTF
V: TRBV19; D: NA; J: TRBJ2-2; size: NA; DNA: TGTGCCAGTAGTACCTTCCGGACATTGAACACCGGGGAGCTGTTTTTT; CDR3: CASSTFRTLNTGELFF
V: TRBV7-9; D: NA; J: TRBJ2-3; size: NA; DNA: TGTGCCACTGGGCCCGAGAGCACAGATACGCAGTATTTT; CDR3: CATGPESTDTQYF
V: TRBV14; D: NA; J: TRBJ2-7; size: NA; DNA: TGTGCCAGCAGCCAAGTTTCTACAGGACGCCCCTCCGAGCAGTACTTC; CDR3: CASSQVSTGRPSEQYF
V: TRBV6-1; D: NA; J: TRBJ1-4; size: NA; DNA: TGTGCCAGCAGTGAAGTAAGGGGAGGGCTGTTTTTT; CDR3: CASSEVRGGLFF
V: TRBV18; D: TRBD1; J: TRBJ1-1; size: few; DNA: TGTGCCAGCTCACCGAGCCGACAGGGTGAAGGGACTGAAGCTTTCTTT; CDR3: CASSPSRQGEGTEAFF
V: TRBV6-5; D: NA; J: TRBJ1-5; size: NA; DNA: TGTGCCAGCAGTTCCCTCAGTGGGGCCCCCAATCAGCCCCAGCATTTT; CDR3: CASSSLSGAPNQPQHF
V: TRBV12-3/TRBV12-4; D: TRBD1; J: TRBJ1-1; size: NA; DNA: TGTGCCAGCAGTTGGACAGGGGTGACTGAAGCTTTCTTT; CDR3: CASSWTGVTEAFF
V: TRBV21-1; D: NA; J: TRBJ2-7; size: NA; DNA: TGTGCCAGCCACGCGGGGTCCTACGAGCAGTACTTC; CDR3: CASHAGSYEQYF
V: TRBV14; D: NA; J: TRBJ1-3; size: NA; DNA: TGTGCCAGCAGCCAAGCCACCGGACTGGGAAACACCATATATTTT; CDR3: CASSQATGLGNTIYF
V: TRBV5-8; D: TRBD2; J: TRBJ2-5; size: NA; DNA: TGTGCCAGCAGCTTGGACCTTAGCGGGGGCCTGATGAACCAAGAGACCCAGTACTTC; CDR3: CASSLDLSGGLMNQETQYF
V: TRBV19; D: NA; J: TRBJ1-2; size: NA; DNA: TGTGCCAGTACCATACCCGGGGGGCCACCTAACTATGGCTACACCTTC; CDR3: CASTIPGGPPNYGYTF
V: TRBV11-2; D: NA; J: TRBJ1-3; size: few; DNA: TGTGCCAGCAGCTTAGACGGGTCCTCTGGAAACACCATATATTTT; CDR3: CASSLDGSSGNTIYF
V: TRBV5-1; D: TRBD1; J: TRBJ1-4; size: NA; DNA: TGCGCCAGCAGCCTGGGGACAGAGCTCGCTAATGAAAAACTGTTTTTT; CDR3: CASSLGTELANEKLFF
V: TRBV27; D: TRBD1; J: TRBJ1-4; size: NA; DNA: TGTGCCAGCAGGAGAGGACAGGCCCGGGAAAAACTGTTTTTT; CDR3: CASRRGQAREKLFF
V: TRBV7-9; D: NA; J: TRBJ2-7; size: NA; DNA: TGTGCCAGCAGCTTAGCCTTGGGGGGGCGAACCTACGAGCAGTACTTC; CDR3: CASSLALGGRTYEQYF
V: TRBV11-3; D: TRBD1; J: TRBJ2-7; size: NA; DNA: TGTGCCAGCAGCTTAGATCGCATGGGGAAACAGGGGGCAGAATGCGAGCAGTACTTC; CDR3: CASSLDRMGKQGAECEQYF
V: TRBV28; D: TRBD2; J: TRBJ2-3; size: NA; DNA: TGTGCCAGCGTGGGGAGTAGCGGGAGTACAGATACGCAGTATTTT; CDR3: CASVGSSGSTDTQYF
V: TRBV4-1; D: TRBD2; J: TRBJ2-5; size: once; DNA: TGCGCCAGCAGCCTCCCGGGAGGACAAGAGACCCAGTACTTC; CDR3: CASSLPGGQETQYF
V: TRBV7-2; D: NA; J: TRBJ1-6; size: NA; DNA: TGTGCCAGCAGCTTAGGTTCGAGTTCACCCCTCCACTTT; CDR3: CASSLGSSSPLHF
V: TRBV27; D: NA; J: TRBJ2-2; size: NA; DNA: TGTGCCAGCAGTTGGAAGATGGACTTACTTCTGCCGGGAGTGGGCACCGGGGAGCTGTTTTTT; CDR3: CASSWKMDLLLPGVGTGELFF
V: TRBV18; D: NA; J: TRBJ1-1; size: NA; DNA: TGTGCCAGCTCAGAGGACAAGAACACTGAAGCTTTCTTT; CDR3: CASSEDKNTEAFF
V: TRBV29-1; D: NA; J: TRBJ2-7; size: NA; DNA: TGCAGCGCACAGGGCCCGAGTATAGGGGGCGAGCAGTACTTC; CDR3: CSAQGPSIGGEQYF
V: TRBV12-3/TRBV12-4; D: NA; J: TRBJ1-6; size: NA; DNA: TGTGCCAGCAGTTCTTCTAATTCACCCCTCCACTTT; CDR3: CASSSSNSPLHF
V: TRBV4-1; D: NA; J: TRBJ2-3; size: NA; DNA: TGCGCCAGCAGCCAAGGCCAGGGGAAATCAGATACGCAGTATTTT; CDR3: CASSQGQGKSDTQYF
V: TRBV2; D: NA; J: TRBJ1-6; size: NA; DNA: TGTGCCAGCAGTGAACTGGGCGAATCACAGCTCCACTTT; CDR3: CASSELGESQLHF
V: TRBV19; D: TRBD1; J: TRBJ2-7; size: NA; DNA: TGTGCCAGTAGTATAGGGACAGGGGGGCCCTACGAGCAGTACTTC; CDR3: CASSIGTGGPYEQYF
V: TRBV5-1; D: NA; J: TRBJ2-3; size: NA; DNA: TGCGCCAGCAGCTTTCCGGGCACAGATACGCAGTATTTT; CDR3: CASSFPGTDTQYF
V: TRBV12-3/TRBV12-4; D: NA; J: TRBJ2-5; size: NA; DNA: TGTGCCAGCAGTTCCCTAGCACTAGAGACCCAGTACTTC; CDR3: CASSSLALETQYF
V: TRBV13; D: NA; J: TRBJ2-3; size: NA; DNA: TGTGCCAGCAGCTCTCCGGGTGCTTACACAGATACGCAGTATTTT; CDR3: CASSSPGAYTDTQYF
V: TRBV5-1; D: NA; J: TRBJ1-3; size: NA; DNA: TGCGCCAGCAGCTTGGCAGGGGAAATTGGAAACACCATATATTTT; CDR3: CASSLAGEIGNTIYF
V: TRBV6-6; D: NA; J: TRBJ1-4; size: NA; DNA: TGTGCCAGCAGTTTCCGTCGGGAGACAACATATGAAAAACTGTTTTTT; CDR3: CASSFRRETTYEKLFF
V: TRBV11-3; D: NA; J: TRBJ2-1; size: NA; DNA: TGTGCCAGCAGCTTAATTGACTCTCATGAGCAGTTCTTC; CDR3: CASSLIDSHEQFF
V: TRBV28; D: NA; J: TRBJ2-3; size: NA; DNA: TGTGCCAGCAGTTTAAAACAGTGGTATGGCACAGATACGCAGTATTTT; CDR3: CASSLKQWYGTDTQYF
V: TRBV6-2/TRBV6-3; D: NA; J: TRBJ2-1; size: NA; DNA: TGTGCCAGCAGTTACCTAAAGGGGCCCTTCGGTCCCAATGAGCAGTTCTTC; CDR3: CASSYLKGPFGPNEQFF
V: TRBV6-2/TRBV6-3; D: NA; J: TRBJ2-5; size: NA; DNA: TGTGCCAGCAGTACCTTTCCTAGAAGCGGATTCCGCAGGGAGACCCAGTACTTC; CDR3: CASSTFPRSGFRRETQYF
V: TRBV6-5; D: NA; J: TRBJ1-4; size: NA; DNA: TGTGCCAGCAGTTACGGCCGAGGGTTGACTAATGAAAAACTGTTTTTT; CDR3: CASSYGRGLTNEKLFF